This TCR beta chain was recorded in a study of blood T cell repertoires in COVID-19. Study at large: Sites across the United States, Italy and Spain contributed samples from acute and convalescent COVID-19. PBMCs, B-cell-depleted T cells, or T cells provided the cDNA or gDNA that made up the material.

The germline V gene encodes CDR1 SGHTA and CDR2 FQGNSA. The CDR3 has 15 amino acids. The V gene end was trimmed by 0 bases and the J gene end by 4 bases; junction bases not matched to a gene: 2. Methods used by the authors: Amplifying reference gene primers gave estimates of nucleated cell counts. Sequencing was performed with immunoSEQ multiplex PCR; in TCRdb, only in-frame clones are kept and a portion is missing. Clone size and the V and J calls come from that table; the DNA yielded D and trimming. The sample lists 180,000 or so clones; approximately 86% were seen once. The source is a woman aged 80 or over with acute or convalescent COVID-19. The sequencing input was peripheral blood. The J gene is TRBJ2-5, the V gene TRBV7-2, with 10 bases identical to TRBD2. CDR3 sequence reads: CASSLASGGGETQYF. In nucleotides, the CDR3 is TGTGCCAGCAGCTTAGCCAGCGGGGGGGGAGAGACCCAGTACTTC.